These 14 T cell receptor beta chains came from one sample sequenced in a study of CD8+ T cells in alopecia areata. RNA extraction and reverse transcription yielded cDNA as sequencing template. Clones were read by immunoSEQ multiplex PCR, and TCRdb kept only the in-frame ones, dropping some. The table shows about 150,000 clones, with around 50% occurring only once. The specimen sequenced was CD4+ T cells sorted from blood. These receptors were collected from a human donor with alopecia areata.

The CDR3 here is CASSLRGGPGYEQYF. As DNA, the CDR3 is TGTGCCAGCAGCTTAAGAGGAGGGCCCGGATACGAGCAGTACTTC. This chain connects TRBV7-6 to TRBJ2-7, with D possibly being TRBD2 (6 bases). Germline V gene lookup returns CDR1 SGHVS and CDR2 FNYEAQ. The CDR3 consists of 15 residues. Trimming removed 2 bases at V and 4 bases at J, with 15 bases between.

This clone was seen a few times. The rearrangement joins TRBV18 to TRBJ2-3; 7 bases map to TRBD2. The CDR3 has 16 residues. Germline trimming cut 3 bases from V and 2 bases from J; bases unmatched to any gene: 8. The germline V gene encodes CDR1 KGHSH and CDR2 LQKENI. CDR3 in amino acids: CASSPLTSANTDTQYF. CDR3 DNA: TGTGCCAGCTCACCTCTAACTAGCGCGAACACAGATACGCAGTATTTT.

The CDR3 is CASSLAHRGPSTDTQYF. The CDR3 DNA reads as TGTGCCAGCAGCTTAGCCCACAGGGGCCCTAGCACAGATACGCAGTATTTT. This rearrangement joins TRBV7-6 to TRBJ2-3, with 7 bases that match TRBD1. J lost 0 bases, V lost 0 bases, and 6 bases had no gene match. The CDR3 is made up of 17 amino acids. CDR1 and CDR2 (germline): SGHVS, FNYEAQ.

This clone was picked up a small number of times. The CDR3 sequence: CASSWAVNTEAFF. CDR3 DNA: TGTGCCAGCAGTTGGGCGGTGAACACTGAAGCTTTCTTT. The chain recombines TRBV11-3 with TRBJ1-1, with unresolved D. This CDR3 is 13 amino acids long. V lost 6 bases and J 0 bases, leaving 8 bases between the germline ends. Germline-derived CDR1 and CDR2 are SGHNT and YENEEA.

The chain combines TRBV4-1 with TRBJ1-5, with D possibly TRBD1 on 6 matching bases. V was trimmed by 1 base and J by 8 bases, leaving 18 bases between them. This CDR3 has 16 amino acids. The germline CDR1 and CDR2 sequences are MGHRA and YSYEKL. CDR3 sequence: CASSQVVPKGVKPQHF. CDR3 coding DNA: TGCGCCAGCAGCCAAGTAGTACCCAAGGGGGTCAAGCCCCAGCATTTT.

This sequence joins TRBV2 and TRBJ2-4; D uncertain. The CDR3 consists of 17 residues. Germline V gene sequence: CDR1 SNHLY, CDR2 FYNNEI. The V end lost 0 bases, the J end lost 0 bases, and 12 bases lay between the germline ends. This CDR3 reads CASSEAARLLAKNIQYF. The CDR3 DNA reads TGTGCCAGCAGTGAAGCGGCGAGGTTACTAGCCAAAAACATTCAGTACTTC.

This clone turned up a few times. Distinct nucleotide sequences in the sample also encode this CDR3. This chain uses TRBV29-1 with TRBJ1-5, with TRBD1 matching over 10 bases. J gave up 7 bases and V 6 bases, and 6 bases lay outside the gene matches. The CDR3 sequence is 13 residues long. Germline V gene data show CDR1 as SQVTM and CDR2 as ANQGSEA. The CDR3 DNA follows: TGCAGCGTAGAGACAGGGGGCGGGCAGCCCCAGCATTTT. Translating it yields CSVETGGGQPQHF. The whole variable domain, filled in from reference TRBV29-1 and TRBJ1-5, reads SAVISQKPSRDICQRGTSLTIQCQVDSQVTMMFWYRQQPGQSLTLIATANQGSEATYESGFVIDKFPISRPNLTFSTLTVSNMSPEDSSIYLCSVETGGGQPQHFGDGTRLSIL.

The rearrangement links TRBV5-1 to TRBJ2-7, with D unresolved. CDR1 SGHRS and CDR2 YFSETQ come from the germline V gene. This CDR3 has 13 residues. Trimming cost V 0 bases and J 4 bases, with 8 bases left between them. CDR3: CASSLEGTYEQYF. In DNA, the CDR3 is TGCGCCAGCAGCTTGGAAGGTACATACGAGCAGTACTTC. The variable domain in full, with the rest retrieved from reference TRBV5-1 and TRBJ2-7, is KAGVTQTPRYLIKTRGQQVTLSCSPISGHRSVSWYQQTPGQGLQFLFEYFSETQRNKGNFPGRFSGRQFSNSRSEMNVSTLELGDSALYLCASSLEGTYEQYFGPGTRLTVT.

The V and J genes are TRBV29-1 and TRBJ2-5, with unresolved D. The CDR3 is 14 amino acids. Germline values: CDR1 SQVTM, CDR2 ANQGSEA. The V end was cut by 7 bases, the J end by 0 bases, with 15 bases between. Written as DNA, the CDR3 is TGCAGCGCCTCAGATTGGGTGGACCAAGAGACCCAGTACTTC. Translating it yields CSASDWVDQETQYF.

CDR3 sequence (DNA): TGTGCCACTGGACAGGAGATCTTGGCTTTCTTT. Its protein product is CATGQEILAFF. The J gene is TRBJ1-1, the V gene TRBV19; 7 nucleotides line up with TRBD1. V was pared by 10 bases and J by 11 bases, with 10 bases of the junction left unmatched. This CDR3 has 11 amino acids. The V gene's germline CDR1 is LNHDA and CDR2 SQIVND (reference sequence).

This sequence joins TRBV2 and TRBJ2-3; tentatively, D is TRBD2 (6 bases). This CDR3 has 14 amino acids. Germline CDR1 and CDR2: SNHLY and FYNNEI. Trimming stripped 8 bases from V and 0 bases from J, with 12 bases between. The CDR3: CASGGLTSTDTQYF. The CDR3 DNA reads as TGTGCCAGCGGAGGGCTAACTAGCACAGATACGCAGTATTTT.

In the case of this clone: The sample has other DNA sequences that encode this CDR3 too. The rearrangement uses TRBV29-1 and TRBJ2-5, with a possible D match to TRBD2 (6 bases). Trimming removed 3 bases at V and 5 bases at J, with 16 bases between. CDR1 is SQVTM and CDR2 is ANQGSEA in the germline V gene. The CDR3 consists of 14 residues. CDR3 nucleotide sequence: TGCAGCGTTGACCCCGGGAGACCCGCGGAGACCCAGTACTTC. Translated: CSVDPGRPAETQYF.

The chain links TRBV20-1 to TRBJ2-1; a weak D match, TRBD1 (6 bases). Deletions cut 7 bases from V and 12 bases from J, with 16 bases between. CDR1 is DFQATT and CDR2 is SNEGSKA in the germline V gene (reference sequence). The CDR3 has 11 residues. The CDR3 region is CSGGQGEWQFF. The CDR3 coding sequence is TGCAGTGGGGGACAAGGGGAGTGGCAGTTCTTC.

The V call is TRBV5-6, the J call TRBJ1-2; D is possibly TRBD1 (5 bases). The CDR3 length is 12 residues. CDR1 and CDR2 from the germline V gene are SGHDT and YYEEEE. The ends were cut back, 5 bases at V and 9 bases at J, with 14 bases in the middle. The CDR3 nucleotides read TGTGCCAGCAGGACCAGGGCGACGAGCTACACCTTC. Encoded protein: CASRTRATSYTF.